This T cell receptor beta chain is drawn from a study of blood T cell repertoires in COVID-19. Across the whole study: Sources were T cells, B-cell-depleted T cells, or PBMCs; the material itself was cDNA or gDNA.

This clone was seen more than once but under ten times. Other DNA sequences of this sample code for an identical CDR3. V lost 2 bases to trimming and J lost 0 bases; unmatched junction nucleotides: 2. The CDR3 length is 14 residues. CDR1 and CDR2 from the germline V gene are SGHDT and YYEEEE. As originally analysed: By means of reference gene primer amplification, nucleated cell counts were estimated. Measured with immunoSEQ multiplex PCR; TCRdb has only the in-frame clones, and not every one. The V and J calls and clone size come from that table; D and trimming were worked out from the DNA. The table has 130,000 to 150,000 clones, 65% to 90% seen once; the top ten hold over 8%.

This TCR came from a human donor in a cohort sampled during active COVID-19. Sequencing input: peripheral blood. V usage is TRBV5-6 and J usage is TRBJ2-7, with 7 bases lining up with TRBD1. CDR3: CASSLAGGSYEQYF. The CDR3 coding sequence is TGTGCCAGCAGCTTAGCAGGGGGCTCCTACGAGCAGTACTTC. Variable domain in full (rest from reference TRBV5-6 and TRBJ2-7): DAGVTQSPTHLIKTRGQQVTLRCSPKSGHDTVSWYQQALGQGPQFIFQYYEEEERQRGNFPDRFSGHQFPNYSSELNVNALLLGDSALYLCASSLAGGSYEQYFGPGTRLTVT.